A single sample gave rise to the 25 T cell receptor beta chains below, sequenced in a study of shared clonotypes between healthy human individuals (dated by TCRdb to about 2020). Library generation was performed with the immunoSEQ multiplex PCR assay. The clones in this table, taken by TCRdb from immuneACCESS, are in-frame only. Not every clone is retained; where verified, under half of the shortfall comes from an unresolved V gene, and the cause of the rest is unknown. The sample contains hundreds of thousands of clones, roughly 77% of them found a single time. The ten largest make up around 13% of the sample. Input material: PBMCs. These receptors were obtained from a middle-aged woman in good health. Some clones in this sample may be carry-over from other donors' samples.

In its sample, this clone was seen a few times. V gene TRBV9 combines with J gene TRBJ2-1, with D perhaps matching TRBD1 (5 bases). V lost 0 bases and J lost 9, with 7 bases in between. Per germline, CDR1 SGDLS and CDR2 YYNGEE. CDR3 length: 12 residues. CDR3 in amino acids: CASSVDRTEQFF. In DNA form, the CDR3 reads TGTGCCAGCAGCGTAGACAGGACTGAGCAGTTCTTC.

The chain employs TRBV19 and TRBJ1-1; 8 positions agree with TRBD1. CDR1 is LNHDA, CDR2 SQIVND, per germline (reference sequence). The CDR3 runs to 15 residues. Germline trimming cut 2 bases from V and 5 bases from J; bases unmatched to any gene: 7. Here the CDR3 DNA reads TGTGCCAGTAGTATATCGACAGGGGTTGGGACTGAAGCTTTCTTT. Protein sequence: CASSISTGVGTEAFF.

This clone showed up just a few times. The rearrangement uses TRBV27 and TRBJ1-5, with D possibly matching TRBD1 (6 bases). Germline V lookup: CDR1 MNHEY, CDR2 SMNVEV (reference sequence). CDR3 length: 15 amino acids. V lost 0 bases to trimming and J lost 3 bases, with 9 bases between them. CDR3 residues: CASSLSQGLNQPQHF. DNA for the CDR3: TGTGCCAGCAGTTTATCGCAGGGGCTCAATCAGCCCCAGCATTTT.

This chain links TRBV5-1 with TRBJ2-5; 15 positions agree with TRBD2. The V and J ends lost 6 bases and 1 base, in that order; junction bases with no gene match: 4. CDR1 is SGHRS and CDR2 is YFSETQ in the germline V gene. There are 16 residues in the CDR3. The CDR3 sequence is CASKGLAGGTQETQYF. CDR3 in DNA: TGCGCCAGCAAGGGACTAGCGGGAGGTACCCAAGAGACCCAGTACTTC.

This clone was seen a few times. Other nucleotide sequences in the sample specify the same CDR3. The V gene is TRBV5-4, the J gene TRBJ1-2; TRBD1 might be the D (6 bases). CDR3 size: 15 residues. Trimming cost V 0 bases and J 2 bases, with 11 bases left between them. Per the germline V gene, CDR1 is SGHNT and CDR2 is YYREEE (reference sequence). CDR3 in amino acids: CASSLGGAANYGYTF. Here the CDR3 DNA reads TGTGCCAGCAGCTTGGGGGGGGCGGCGAACTATGGCTACACCTTC.

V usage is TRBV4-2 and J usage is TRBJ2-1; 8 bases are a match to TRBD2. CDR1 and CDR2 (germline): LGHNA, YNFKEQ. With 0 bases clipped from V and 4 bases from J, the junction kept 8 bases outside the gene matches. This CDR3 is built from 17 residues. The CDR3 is CASSQDLPASGYNEQFF. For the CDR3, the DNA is TGTGCCAGCAGCCAAGATCTTCCGGCTAGCGGGTACAATGAGCAGTTCTTC.

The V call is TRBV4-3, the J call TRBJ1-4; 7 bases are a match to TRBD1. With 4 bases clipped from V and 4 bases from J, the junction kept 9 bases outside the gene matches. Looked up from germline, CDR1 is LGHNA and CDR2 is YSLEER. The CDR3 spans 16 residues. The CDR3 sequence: CASSPTGRGFNEKLFF. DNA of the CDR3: TGCGCCAGCAGCCCCACCGGCAGGGGGTTTAATGAAAAACTGTTTTTT.

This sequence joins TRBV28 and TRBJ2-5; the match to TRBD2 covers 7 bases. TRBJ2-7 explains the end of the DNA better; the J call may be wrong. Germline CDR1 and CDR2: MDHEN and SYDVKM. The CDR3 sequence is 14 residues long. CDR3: CASSFGGRAYEQYF. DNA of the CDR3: TGTGCCAGCAGTTTCGGTGGGAGGGCCTACGAGCAGTACTTC.

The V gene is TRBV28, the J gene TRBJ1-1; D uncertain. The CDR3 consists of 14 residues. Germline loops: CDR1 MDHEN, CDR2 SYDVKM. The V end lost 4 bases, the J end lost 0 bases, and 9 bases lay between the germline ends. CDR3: CASSWAGMNTEAFF. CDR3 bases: TGTGCCAGCAGTTGGGCGGGGATGAACACTGAAGCTTTCTTT. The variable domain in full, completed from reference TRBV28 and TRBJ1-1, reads DVKVTQSSRYLVKRTGEKVFLECVQDMDHENMFWYRQDPGLGLRLIYFSYDVKMKEKGDIPEGYSVSREKKERFSLILESASTNQTSMYLCASSWAGMNTEAFFGQGTRLTVV.

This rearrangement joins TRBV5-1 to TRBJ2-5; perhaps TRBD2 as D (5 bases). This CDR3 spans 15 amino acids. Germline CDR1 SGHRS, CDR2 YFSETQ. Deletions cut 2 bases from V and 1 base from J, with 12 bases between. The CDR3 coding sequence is TGCGCCAGCAGCTTTGGGCTCCGGGGCCAAGAGACCCAGTACTTC. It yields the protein CASSFGLRGQETQYF. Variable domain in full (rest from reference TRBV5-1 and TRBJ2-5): KAGVTQTPRYLIKTRGQQVTLSCSPISGHRSVSWYQQTPGQGLQFLFEYFSETQRNKGNFPGRFSGRQFSNSRSEMNVSTLELGDSALYLCASSFGLRGQETQYFGPGTRLLVL.

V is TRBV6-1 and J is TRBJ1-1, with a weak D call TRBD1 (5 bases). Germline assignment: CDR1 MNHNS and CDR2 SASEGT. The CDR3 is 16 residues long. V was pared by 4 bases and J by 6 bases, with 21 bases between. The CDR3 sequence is CASSGPSQGGRAEAFF. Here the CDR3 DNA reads TGTGCCAGCAGTGGACCTTCTCAGGGCGGTAGGGCTGAAGCTTTCTTT.

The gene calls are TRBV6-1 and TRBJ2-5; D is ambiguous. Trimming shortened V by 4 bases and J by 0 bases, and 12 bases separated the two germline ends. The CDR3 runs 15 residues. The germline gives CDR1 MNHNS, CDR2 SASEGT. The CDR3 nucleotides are TGTGCCAGCAGTGTAGACCTATGGGACCAAGAGACCCAGTACTTC. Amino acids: CASSVDLWDQETQYF.

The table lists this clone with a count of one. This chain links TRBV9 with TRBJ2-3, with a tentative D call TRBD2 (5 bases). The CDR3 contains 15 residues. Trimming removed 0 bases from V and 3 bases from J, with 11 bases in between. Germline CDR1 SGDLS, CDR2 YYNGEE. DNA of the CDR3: TGTGCCAGCAGCGTAGAAAGCGGAACAACAGATACGCAGTATTTT. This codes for CASSVESGTTDTQYF.

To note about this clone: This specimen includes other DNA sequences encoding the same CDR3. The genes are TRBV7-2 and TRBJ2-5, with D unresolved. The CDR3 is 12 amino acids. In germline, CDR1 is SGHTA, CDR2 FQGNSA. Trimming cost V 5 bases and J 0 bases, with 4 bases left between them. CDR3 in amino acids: CASSPNQETQYF. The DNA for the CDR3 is TGTGCCAGCAGCCCAAACCAAGAGACCCAGTACTTC. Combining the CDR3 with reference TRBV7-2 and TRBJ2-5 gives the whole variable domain GAGVSQSPSNKVTEKGKDVELRCDPISGHTALYWYRQSLGQGLEFLIYFQGNSAPDKSGLPSDRFSAERTGGSVSTLTIQRTQQEDSAVYLCASSPNQETQYFGPGTRLLVL.

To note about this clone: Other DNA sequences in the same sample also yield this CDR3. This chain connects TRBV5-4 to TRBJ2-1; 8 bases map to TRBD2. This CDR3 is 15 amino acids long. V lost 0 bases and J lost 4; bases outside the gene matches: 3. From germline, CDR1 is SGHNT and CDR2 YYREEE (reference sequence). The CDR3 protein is CASSLGSGSYNEQFF. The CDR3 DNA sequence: TGTGCCAGCAGCTTGGGGAGCGGGAGTTACAATGAGCAGTTCTTC.

For the CDR3, the DNA is TGTGCCAGCAGTGAACCGGGACTAGCGACAGGCAGCTCCTACGAGCAGTACTTC. Its protein is CASSEPGLATGSSYEQYF. The chain couples TRBV28 to TRBJ2-7; 10 bases are a match to TRBD2. CDR1 is MDHEN, CDR2 SYDVKM, per germline. The CDR3 sequence is 18 residues long. V lost 5 bases to trimming and J lost 0 bases; unmatched junction nucleotides: 13.

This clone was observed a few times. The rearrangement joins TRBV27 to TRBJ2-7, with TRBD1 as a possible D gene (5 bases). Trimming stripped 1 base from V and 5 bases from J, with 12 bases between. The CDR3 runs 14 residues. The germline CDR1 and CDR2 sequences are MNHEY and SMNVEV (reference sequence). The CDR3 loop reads CASSLFGASDEQYF. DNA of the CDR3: TGTGCCAGCAGTTTATTTGGGGCCTCGGACGAGCAGTACTTC.

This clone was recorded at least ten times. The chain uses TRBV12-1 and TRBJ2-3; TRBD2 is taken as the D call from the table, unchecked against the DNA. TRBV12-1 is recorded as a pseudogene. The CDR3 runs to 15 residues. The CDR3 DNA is TGTGCCAGCAGCTTTGCCCCCCCTAGCACAGATACGCAGTATTTT. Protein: CASSFAPPSTDTQYF.

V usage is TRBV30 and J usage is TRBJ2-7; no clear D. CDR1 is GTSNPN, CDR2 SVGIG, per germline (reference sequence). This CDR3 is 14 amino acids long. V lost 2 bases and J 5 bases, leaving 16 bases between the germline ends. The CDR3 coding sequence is TGTGCCTGGAGTTCAATTGGACCGAGGAACGAGCAGTACTTC. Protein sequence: CAWSSIGPRNEQYF.

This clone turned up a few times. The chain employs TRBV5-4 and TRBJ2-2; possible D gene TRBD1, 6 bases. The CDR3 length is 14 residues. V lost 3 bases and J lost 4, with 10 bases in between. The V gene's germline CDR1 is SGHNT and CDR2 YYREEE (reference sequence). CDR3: CASSSQGGTGELFF. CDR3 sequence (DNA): TGTGCCAGCAGCTCACAGGGTGGCACCGGGGAGCTGTTTTTT. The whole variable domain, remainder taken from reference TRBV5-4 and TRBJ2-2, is ETGVTQSPTHLIKTRGQQVTLRCSSQSGHNTVSWYQQALGQGPQFIFQYYREEENGRGNFPPRFSGLQFPNYSSELNVNALELDDSALYLCASSSQGGTGELFFGEGSRLTVL.

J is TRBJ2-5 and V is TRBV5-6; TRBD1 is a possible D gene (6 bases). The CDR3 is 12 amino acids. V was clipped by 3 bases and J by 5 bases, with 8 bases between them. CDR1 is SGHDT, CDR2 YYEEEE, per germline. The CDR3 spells CASSWQGETQYF. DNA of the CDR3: TGTGCCAGCAGCTGGCAGGGGGAGACCCAGTACTTC.

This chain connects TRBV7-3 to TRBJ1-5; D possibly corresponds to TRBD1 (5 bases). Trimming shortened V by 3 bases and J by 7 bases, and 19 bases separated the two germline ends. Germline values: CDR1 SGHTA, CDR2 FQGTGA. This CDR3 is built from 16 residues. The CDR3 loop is CASSLVGWWGKQPQHF. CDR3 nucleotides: TGTGCCAGCAGCTTGGTAGGCTGGTGGGGGAAACAGCCCCAGCATTTT.

The CDR3 nucleotides are TGTGCCAGCACCCTAGCGGGAGGGCCCGGAGATACGCAGTATTTT. Its protein product is CASTLAGGPGDTQYF. V and J are TRBV7-9 and TRBJ2-3; TRBD2 matches at 12 bases. J was trimmed by 5 bases and V by 7 bases; bases with no gene match: 7. Per germline, CDR1 SEHNR and CDR2 FQNEAQ (reference sequence). The CDR3 is made up of 15 amino acids. The variable domain in full, with the rest retrieved from reference TRBV7-9 and TRBJ2-3, is DTGVSQNPRHKITKRGQNVTFRCDPISEHNRLYWYRQTLGQGPEFLTYFQNEAQLEKSRLLSDRFSAERPKGSFSTLEIQRTEQGDSAMYLCASTLAGGPGDTQYFGPGTRLTVL.

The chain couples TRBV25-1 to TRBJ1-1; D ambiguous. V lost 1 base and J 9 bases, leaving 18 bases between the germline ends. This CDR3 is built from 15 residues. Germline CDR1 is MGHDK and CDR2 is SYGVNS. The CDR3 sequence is CASSESGPLGWKAFF. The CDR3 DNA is TGTGCCAGCAGTGAATCGGGCCCGCTTGGTTGGAAAGCTTTCTTT. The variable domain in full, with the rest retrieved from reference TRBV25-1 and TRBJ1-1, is EADIYQTPRYLVIGTGKKITLECSQTMGHDKMYWYQQDPGMELHLIHYSYGVNSTEKGDLSSESTVSRIRTEHFPLTLESARPSHTSQYLCASSESGPLGWKAFFGQGTRLTVV.

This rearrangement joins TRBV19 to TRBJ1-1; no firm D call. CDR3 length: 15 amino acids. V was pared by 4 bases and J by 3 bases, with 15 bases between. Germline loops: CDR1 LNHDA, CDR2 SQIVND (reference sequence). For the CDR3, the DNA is TGTGCCAGTAGTAGCCCTTCGAGTGAATACACTGAAGCTTTCTTT. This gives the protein CASSSPSSEYTEAFF.